This T cell receptor (beta chain) was identified during a study of blood T cell repertoires in COVID-19. Whole-study context: Samples taken during acute and convalescent COVID-19 were collected in the United States, Italy and Spain.

Enrolled during active infection, Seattle patients were then followed longitudinally. Some clones are missing from TCRdb's copy, which holds only in-frame ones; the method was immunoSEQ multiplex PCR. The sample holds 150,000 to 180,000 clones; around 85% are singletons and the top ten take roughly 0.6%. This clone occurred a few times. CDR3 length: 14 residues. Germline CDR1 LGHNA, CDR2 YSLEER. V was shortened by 1 base and J by 3 bases, with 9 bases between the two germline ends. The sequencing sample was made of peripheral blood. The TCR comes from a man aged 55-75 years with COVID-19, enrolled during active disease. This chain joins TRBV4-3 and TRBJ1-1; D gene ambiguous. For the CDR3, the DNA is TGCGCCAGCAGCCAAGTGGTCCGGGACACTGAAGCTTTCTTT. It codes for CASSQVVRDTEAFF.